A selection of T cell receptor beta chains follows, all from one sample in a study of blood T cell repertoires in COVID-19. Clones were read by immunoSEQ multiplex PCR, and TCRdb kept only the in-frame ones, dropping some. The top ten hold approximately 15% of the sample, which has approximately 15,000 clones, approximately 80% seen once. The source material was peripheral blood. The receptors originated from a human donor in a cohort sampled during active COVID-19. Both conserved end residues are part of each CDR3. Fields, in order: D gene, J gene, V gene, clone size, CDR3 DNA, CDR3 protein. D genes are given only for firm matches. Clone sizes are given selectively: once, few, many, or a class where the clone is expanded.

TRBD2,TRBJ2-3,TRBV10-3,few,TGTGCCATCAGCGCAGGGCGGGGGGGCAAGGATACGCAGTATTTT,CAISAGRGGKDTQYF
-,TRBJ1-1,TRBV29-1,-,TGCAGCGTTGGAGAGTTCATGAACACTGAAGCTTTCTTT,CSVGEFMNTEAFF
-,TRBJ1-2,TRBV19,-,TGTGCCAGTAGTCAGGTTGAGTATGGCTACACCTTC,CASSQVEYGYTF
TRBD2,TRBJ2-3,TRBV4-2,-,TGTGCCAGCAGCCCTTTTGGACTAGCGGGAGACCCCCCAGATACGCAGTATTTT,CASSPFGLAGDPPDTQYF
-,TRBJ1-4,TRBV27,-,TGTGCCAGCAGTCAAACAGGGTTAGCTAATGAAAAACTGTTTTTT,CASSQTGLANEKLFF
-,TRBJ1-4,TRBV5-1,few,TGCGCCAGCAGGGAACAGGGAGCAAGTGAAAAACTGTTTTTT,CASREQGASEKLFF
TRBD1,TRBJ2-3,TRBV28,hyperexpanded,TGTGCCAGCAGTCCTCCTGACAGGGCGGGGTATTTT,CASSPPDRAGYF
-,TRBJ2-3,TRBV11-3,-,TGTGCCAGCAGCCGTTGGTCCCGGGAATCGCAGTATTTT,CASSRWSRESQYF
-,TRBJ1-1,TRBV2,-,TGTGCCAGCAGTGTGGCACCAAACACTGAAGCTTTCTTT,CASSVAPNTEAFF
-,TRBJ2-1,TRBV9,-,TGTGCCAGCAGTCGTAGGGGGGGAGACTACAATGAGCAGTTCTTC,CASSRRGGDYNEQFF
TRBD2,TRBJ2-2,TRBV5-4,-,TGTGCCAGCAGCGGGAGCCCGGCGGGAGTAAGAACCGGGGAGCTGTTTTTT,CASSGSPAGVRTGELFF
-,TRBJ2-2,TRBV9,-,TGTGCCAGCAGCGGGAGTTATGGCACCGGGGAGCTGTTTTTT,CASSGSYGTGELFF
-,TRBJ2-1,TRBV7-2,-,TGTGCCAGCAGCCGACTCGAACCAAGGCAGTTCTTC,CASSRLEPRQFF
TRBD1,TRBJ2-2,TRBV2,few,TGTGCCAGCAGTGAACAGGGGGCCCACACCGGGGAGCTGTTTTTT,CASSEQGAHTGELFF
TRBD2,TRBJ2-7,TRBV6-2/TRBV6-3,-,TGTGCCAGCAGCGGGGGGGACCGGTCCTACGAGCAGTACTTC,CASSGGDRSYEQYF
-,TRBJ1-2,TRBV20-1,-,TGCAGTGCTAACAGGCTCTATGGCTACACCTTC,CSANRLYGYTF
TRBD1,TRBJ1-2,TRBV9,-,TGTGCCAGCAGCGTAGGAGCCGGGACAGGGTCCTATGGCTACACCTTC,CASSVGAGTGSYGYTF
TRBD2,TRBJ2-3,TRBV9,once,TGTGCCAGCAGCAAGACTAGCGGGAGAGTAGGAGATACGCAGTATTTT,CASSKTSGRVGDTQYF
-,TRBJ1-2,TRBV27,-,TGTGCCAGCAGTTTAACTTCGGGGTCTAACTATGGCTACACCTTC,CASSLTSGSNYGYTF
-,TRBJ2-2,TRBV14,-,TGTGCCAGCAACCCTCTGGCGCCTAGCGTCGACACCGGGGAGCTGTTTTTT,CASNPLAPSVDTGELFF
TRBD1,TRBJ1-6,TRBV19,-,TGTGCCAGTAGTATTTGGGACAGGGGTAATTCACCCCTCCACTTT,CASSIWDRGNSPLHF
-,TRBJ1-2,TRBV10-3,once,TGTGCCATCAGTGAGTTCCAGGGGCTCAGCGGCTACACCTTC,CAISEFQGLSGYTF
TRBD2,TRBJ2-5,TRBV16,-,TGTGCCAGCAGCCCCCGGGGCGGGAGTACGGAGACCCAGTACTTC,CASSPRGGSTETQYF
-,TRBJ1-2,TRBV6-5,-,TGTGCCAGCAGAGACCCGACAGTAGACTATGGCTACACCTTC,CASRDPTVDYGYTF
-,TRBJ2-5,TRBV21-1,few,TGTGCCAGCAGCAAGGGACAGACTAACCAAGAGACCCAGTACTTC,CASSKGQTNQETQYF
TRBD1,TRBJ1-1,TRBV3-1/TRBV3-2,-,TGTGCCAGCAGCCAAGCAGGGGGCGAGCCTGAAGCTTTCTTT,CASSQAGGEPEAFF
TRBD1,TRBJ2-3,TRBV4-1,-,TGCGCCAGCAGCCGCTCCCCCGGGACAGGCAGGCAAGATACGCAGTATTTT,CASSRSPGTGRQDTQYF
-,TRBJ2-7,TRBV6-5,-,TGTGCCAGCTTTTCCGGGTACGAGCAGTACTTC,CASFSGYEQYF
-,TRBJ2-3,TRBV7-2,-,TGTGCCAGCAGCTGGAGCGGCCCTAGCACAGATACGCAGTATTTT,CASSWSGPSTDTQYF
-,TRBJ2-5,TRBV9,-,TGTGCCAGCAGCCCCCGGGTTGGAGAGACCCAGTACTTC,CASSPRVGETQYF
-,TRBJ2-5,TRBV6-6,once,TGTGCCAGCAGTTACCCCAGCGAACCCAAAGAGACCCAGTACTTC,CASSYPSEPKETQYF
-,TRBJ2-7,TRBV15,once,TGTGCCACCAGCAGAGGGGGCGGGAACTCCTACGAGCAGTACTTC,CATSRGGGNSYEQYF
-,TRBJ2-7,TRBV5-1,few,TGCGCCAGCAGCCCGGCGGGTGCCTACGAGCAGTACTTC,CASSPAGAYEQYF
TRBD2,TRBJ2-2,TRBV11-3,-,TGTGCCAGCAGCCCCCGGGGGGTGAACACCGGGGAGCTGTTTTTT,CASSPRGVNTGELFF
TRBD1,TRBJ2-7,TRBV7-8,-,TGTGCCAGCAGCACGCGACAGGGGGAGATCGAGCAGTACTTC,CASSTRQGEIEQYF
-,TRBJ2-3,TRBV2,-,TGTGCCAGCAGTGAACTAGTTACTGCGGATACGCAGTATTTT,CASSELVTADTQYF
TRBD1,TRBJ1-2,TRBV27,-,TGTGCCAGCAGTAAGGACAGGGGGCCTTACTATGGCTACACCTTC,CASSKDRGPYYGYTF
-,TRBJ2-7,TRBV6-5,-,TGTGCCAGCAGCCGCGGGACAGCTAGGCCCTACGAGCAGTACTTC,CASSRGTARPYEQYF
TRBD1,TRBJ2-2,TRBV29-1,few,TGCAGCGTTGGGGGACAGACCTCAGGAGGGGAGCTGTTTTTT,CSVGGQTSGGELFF
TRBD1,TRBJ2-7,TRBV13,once,TGTGCCAGCAGCGAGACCGGGACAGGGGTTTACGAGCAGTACTTC,CASSETGTGVYEQYF
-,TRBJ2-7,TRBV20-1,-,TGCAGTGCTAGTCTTCCCCGGGAGCAGTACTTC,CSASLPREQYF
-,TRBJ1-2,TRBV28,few,TGTGCCAGCAGTACTACCGACGACAGGAAAGCTAACTATGGCTACACCTTC,CASSTTDDRKANYGYTF
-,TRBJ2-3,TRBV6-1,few,TGTGCCAGCAGTGAACGCTCAGACGGGGCAGATACGCAGTATTTT,CASSERSDGADTQYF